This T cell receptor (beta chain) was sequenced in a study of T-cell memory formation after mild COVID-19. Germline V gives CDR1 MNHEY, CDR2 SVGAGI. The CDR3 extends over 14 amino acids. V was clipped by 5 bases and J by 3 bases, with 11 bases between them. Points from the study as a whole: Prior to infection, memory already included some responding clones, suggesting cross-reactive memory joined.

This clonotype was recorded many times. Its cognate antigen is unknown. Each CDR3 protein gets one entry after TCRdb re-called the 5' RACE reads with MiXCR. The sample carries around 210,000 distinct CDR3 sequences, around 9.1% recorded once. Sequencing input: PBMCs or a T cell subset sorted from them (not recorded which). The source is a man younger than 30 who had mild COVID-19 (a few samples of this study predate the infection). Cell type and time point are not known. This chain connects TRBV6-5 to TRBJ1-5; a weak D match, TRBD1 (6 bases). This CDR3 is CASSVTGNNQPQHF. The CDR3 nucleotides read TGTGCCAGCAGTGTTACAGGGAACAATCAGCCCCAGCATTTT.